This T cell receptor beta chain was captured by sequencing in a study of T-cell reconstitution after alpha-beta-depleted transplantation in children. This sample's TCRbeta library carried unique molecular identifier barcodes. TCRdb fed the PCR reads into MiXCR, producing one record per CDR3 protein. Found here are about 440,000 distinct CDR3 sequences, 43% of them singletons; the top ten hold under 30%. The CDR3 totals 15 residues. The ends were cut back, 0 bases at V and 1 base at J, with 9 bases in the middle. Germline V CDR1 and CDR2: SGHRS, YFSETQ. Sequenced here: PBMCs, sampled before TCRalphabeta/CD19-depleted stem cell transplant. The receptor's source is a girl aged 2-10 years with aplastic anemia, due to receive a stem cell transplant. This chain joins TRBV5-1 and TRBJ2-3; tentatively, D is TRBD2 (5 bases). The CDR3 DNA is TGCGCCAGCAGCTTGGGGCGGGCAGGCACAGATACGCAGTATTTT. Translated: CASSLGRAGTDTQYF.